This T cell receptor (beta chain) derives from a study of T cells in tuberculosis. Study-level information: A South African cohort included IGRA-negative adolescents, latently infected IGRA-positive adolescents and adults with active tuberculosis.

General study points: The TCR-beta difference was not significant; alpha differences partly reflected length.

In the case of this clone: Its antigen is undetermined.

Here immunoSEQ multiplex PCR was the method, and the copy in TCRdb shows in-frame clones only, minus some. Among about 43,000 clones listed, around 94% were seen once. Adolescents were screened for latent TB by skin test and IGRA. Each clinical donor contributed on average approximately 93,000 T cells from unsorted cryopreserved PBMC. Trimming took 1 base from V and 9 from J; bases not matched to a gene: 16. Per germline, CDR1 SGHKS and CDR2 YYEKEE (reference sequence). The CDR3 covers 17 residues. The receptor was derived from a donor between 10 and 29 years old with latent tuberculosis or without tuberculosis infection. Some clones in this sample may be carry-over from other donors' samples. V is TRBV5-5 and J is TRBJ2-7, with 10 bases aligning to TRBD2. Source material: PBMCs. CDR3 in amino acids: CASSLSSPLAGPSGQYF. DNA of the CDR3: TGTGCCAGCAGCTTGAGTTCTCCACTAGCGGGGCCTTCGGGGCAGTACTTC. The entire variable domain, with the rest obtained from reference TRBV5-5 and TRBJ2-7, is as follows: DAGVTQSPTHLIKTRGQQVTLRCSPISGHKSVSWYQQVLGQGPQFIFQYYEKEERGRGNFPDRFSARQFPNYSSELNVNALLLGDSALYLCASSLSSPLAGPSGQYFGPGTRLTVT.